A single sample is the source of the 25 T cell receptor beta chains below, sequenced in a study of T-cell memory formation after mild COVID-19. MiXCR, run by TCRdb on the 5' RACE reads, gives a single entry per CDR3 protein. The table shows roughly 220,000 distinct CDR3 sequences, with over 9% occurring only once. Sequencing was carried out using PBMCs or a T cell subset sorted from them (not recorded which). The source is a man aged 18 to 35 who had mild COVID-19 (a few samples of this study predate the infection). Cell type and time point are not known.

The CDR3 DNA follows: TGCGCCAGCAGCTCCGGGACAGGGGGGTACTATGGCTACACCTTC. This sequence encodes CASSSGTGGYYGYTF. The chain uses TRBV5-1 and TRBJ1-2; 11 bases are a match to TRBD1. CDR3 length: 15 amino acids. Germline V gives CDR1 SGHRS, CDR2 YFSETQ. The junction had 4 bases not matched to a gene; V was cut back by 3 bases and J by 3 bases.

CDR3 DNA: TGTGCCAGCAGCCTAACCCAGGGGACTATGAACACTGAAGCTTTCTTT. Translating gives CASSLTQGTMNTEAFF. V and J are TRBV7-8 and TRBJ1-1, with a weak D call TRBD1 (6 bases). The V end was cut by 5 bases, the J end by 0 bases, with 16 bases between. Germline V gene lookup returns CDR1 SGHVS and CDR2 FQNEAQ. This CDR3 spans 16 amino acids.

There are many counts of this clonotype. This chain links TRBV9 with TRBJ2-5; 8 bases are a match to TRBD1. The CDR3 totals 14 residues. Germline loops: CDR1 SGDLS, CDR2 YYNGEE. Trimming at V came to 0 bases and at J to 9 bases, leaving 7 bases not matched to a gene. The CDR3 spells CASSVDDRGMAQYF. The CDR3 nucleotides are TGTGCCAGCAGCGTAGACGACAGGGGAATGGCCCAGTACTTC.

This clonotype has a handful of counts. The gene calls are TRBV15 and TRBJ1-2; a possible D gene is TRBD1 (5 bases). Germline V lookup: CDR1 LNHNV, CDR2 YYDKDF (reference sequence). V was cut by 3 bases and J by 1 base, with 15 bases left in between. The CDR3 spans 16 residues. The chain's CDR3 is CATSRFVGADNYGYTF. In DNA, the CDR3 is TGTGCCACCAGCAGGTTCGTTGGGGCAGATAACTATGGCTACACCTTC.

This clonotype was seen ten or more times. This sequence joins TRBV4-3 and TRBJ2-3; D is unresolved. This CDR3 region has 14 residues. Trimming pared 0 bases from V and 2 bases from J, leaving 6 bases between. Germline V gene sequence: CDR1 LGHNA, CDR2 YSLEER. The CDR3 spells CASSQDHFTDTQYF. Written as DNA, the CDR3 is TGCGCCAGCAGCCAAGATCACTTCACAGATACGCAGTATTTT.

This clonotype was picked up a small number of times. The V call is TRBV2, the J call TRBJ2-3, with D uncertain. Between the trimmed V and J ends, which lost 4 bases and 6 bases, there was a span of 14 bases. Germline CDR1 and CDR2: SNHLY and FYNNEI. The length of the CDR3 is 14 residues. The CDR3 nucleotides read TGTGCCAGCAGTGGAGAGTCTGGTGGGGATACGCAGTATTTT. This sequence encodes CASSGESGGDTQYF.

This clonotype was seen repeatedly, ten times or more. V and J are TRBV3-1 and TRBJ1-6; no clear D gene. Trimming cost V 4 bases and J 8 bases, with 15 bases left between them. In germline, CDR1 is LGHDT, CDR2 YNNKEL (reference sequence). The CDR3 length is 15 residues. The CDR3 here is CASSRAVSDYSPLHF. The CDR3 bases are TGTGCCAGCAGCCGAGCAGTATCTGATTATTCACCCCTCCACTTT.

This clonotype occurred a few times. V is TRBV20-1 and J is TRBJ2-7, with D maybe TRBD2 (6 bases). This CDR3 is built from 14 residues. V was trimmed by 3 bases and J by 3 bases, leaving 15 bases between them. Germline V gene data show CDR1 as DFQATT and CDR2 as SNEGSKA (reference sequence). The CDR3 is CSASAGTLNYEQYF. CDR3 coding DNA: TGCAGTGCTAGTGCCGGGACTTTGAACTACGAGCAGTACTTC.

This clonotype was seen a few times. V usage is TRBV7-2 and J usage is TRBJ2-1; D may be TRBD1 or TRBD2 (5 bases each). The V end lost 5 bases, the J end lost 15 bases, and 14 bases lay between the germline ends. The CDR3 totals 11 residues. The germline V gene has CDR1 SGHTA and CDR2 FQGNSA. CDR3 in amino acids: CASSRSWGRFF. For the CDR3, the DNA is TGTGCCAGCAGCCGAAGCTGGGGGAGGTTCTTC.

This sequence joins TRBV2 and TRBJ2-5; 7 bases map to TRBD2. Germline CDR1 and CDR2: SNHLY and FYNNEI. The CDR3 runs to 13 residues. The trim removed 8 bases at V and 7 bases at J, leaving 10 bases unmatched. The CDR3 coding sequence is TGTGCCAGCCGTAAGACTAGCCCAGGGACCCAGTACTTC. Protein: CASRKTSPGTQYF.

This clonotype has only a few counts. The chain carries TRBV29-1 and TRBJ1-4; D is unclear. Germline V gene lookup returns CDR1 SQVTM and CDR2 ANQGSEA. CDR3 length: 13 residues. The CDR3 loop is CSYSGLENEKLFF. CDR3 DNA sequence: TGCAGTTACTCCGGACTTGAGAATGAAAAACTGTTTTTT. The whole variable domain, filled in from reference TRBV29-1 and TRBJ1-4, reads SAVISQKPSRDICQRGTSLTIQCQVDSQVTMMFWYRQQPGQSLTLIATANQGSEATYESGFVIDKFPISRPNLTFSTLTVSNMSPEDSSIYLCSYSGLENEKLFFGSGTQLSVL.

The chain carries TRBV5-1 and TRBJ2-7; D gene ambiguous. Trimming left V 5 bases short and J 2 bases short, with 11 bases between. The CDR3 sequence is 13 residues long. Germline CDR1 and CDR2: SGHRS and YFSETQ. CDR3 sequence: CASSLPQTYEQYF. Written as DNA, the CDR3 is TGCGCCAGCAGTTTACCCCAAACCTACGAGCAGTACTTC.

V usage is TRBV7-2 and J usage is TRBJ2-6; D not resolved. V was shortened by 1 base and J by 7 bases, with 8 bases between the two germline ends. The CDR3 is 14 amino acids. Germline values: CDR1 SGHTA, CDR2 FQGNSA. CDR3 residues: CASSLVAGANVLTF. The CDR3 region has the DNA TGTGCCAGCAGCTTAGTGGCCGGCGCCAACGTCCTGACTTTC.

This clonotype has a count of ten or more. This chain's CDR3 is CASKKGSAPYEQYV. The CDR3 nucleotides are TGTGCCAGCAAGAAAGGCTCAGCGCCCTACGAGCAGTACGTC. The chain has TRBV2 and TRBJ2-7; D remains unclear. V lost 7 bases and J 2 bases, leaving 15 bases between the germline ends. The CDR3 contains 14 residues. Germline CDR1 and CDR2: SNHLY and FYNNEI.

The chain uses TRBV10-2 and TRBJ2-3; 11 bases match TRBD2. The germline V gene encodes CDR1 WSHSY and CDR2 SAAADI. Trimming cost V 10 bases and J 5 bases; bases outside gene matches: 5. The CDR3 length is 13 residues. Here the CDR3 reads CATVLAGGDTQYF. DNA for the CDR3: TGCGCCACAGTTCTAGCGGGGGGAGATACGCAGTATTTT.

The chain couples TRBV10-3 to TRBJ1-6, with TRBD1 as a possible D gene (6 bases). The V and J ends lost 2 bases and 6 bases respectively, with 11 bases between them. Germline V gene sequence: CDR1 ENHRY, CDR2 SYGVKD. The CDR3 loop spans 15 amino acids. CDR3 in DNA: TGTGCCATCAGTGAGCTCAGGGGAACTAATTCACCCCTCCACTTT. Translation gives CAISELRGTNSPLHF.

This clonotype has at least ten counts. The V and J genes are TRBV18 and TRBJ1-1, with a weak D call TRBD1 (5 bases). V shed 1 base and J shed 3 bases, with 12 bases lying between them. This CDR3 contains 15 residues. Germline CDR1 reads KGHSH; CDR2 reads LQKENI. For the CDR3, the DNA is TGTGCCAGCTCACCACAAGGGGAACCCCACACTGAAGCTTTCTTT. Amino acids: CASSPQGEPHTEAFF.

The CDR3 DNA reads TGCAGTGCCACCGGTTTGCTATCGGGGGCCAACGTCCTGACTTTC. Its translation is CSATGLLSGANVLTF. The genes are TRBV20-1 and TRBJ2-6, with D uncertain. Trimming stripped 6 bases from V and 4 bases from J, with 16 bases between. Germline loops: CDR1 DFQATT, CDR2 SNEGSKA (reference sequence). The CDR3 totals 15 residues.

The rearrangement links TRBV7-2 to TRBJ2-5, with D uncertain. The germline CDR1 and CDR2 sequences are SGHTA and FQGNSA. Trimming removed 5 bases at V and 0 bases at J, with 10 bases between. This CDR3 has 14 residues. The CDR3 DNA reads TGTGCCAGCAGCAGAGAGGTGGACCAAGAGACCCAGTACTTC. Translated, it gives CASSREVDQETQYF.

This clonotype has more than one count but fewer than ten. The V and J genes are TRBV5-6 and TRBJ2-5, with D perhaps TRBD2 (5 bases). Trimming removed 6 bases at V and 5 bases at J, with 17 bases between. Germline V gives CDR1 SGHDT, CDR2 YYEEEE. This CDR3 comprises 14 residues. The CDR3 DNA follows: TGTGCCAGCACCGAAGCTCGGGGTCAGGAGACCCAGTACTTC. Amino acid sequence: CASTEARGQETQYF.

J is TRBJ2-5 and V is TRBV11-2, with 8 bases fitting TRBD1. The V gene's germline CDR1 is SGHAT and CDR2 FQNNGV. The J segment lost 3 bases and the V segment lost 6 bases, leaving 9 bases of the junction unmatched. This CDR3 is built from 15 residues. The CDR3 DNA is TGTGCCAGCAGATCACCCAGGGGGCGGGAAGAGACCCAGTACTTC. Translated: CASRSPRGREETQYF. Together with reference TRBV11-2 and TRBJ2-5, the CDR3 gives the full variable domain: EAGVAQSPRYKIIEKRQSVAFWCNPISGHATLYWYQQILGQGPKLLIQFQNNGVVDDSQLPKDRFSAERLKGVDSTLKIQPAKLEDSAVYLCASRSPRGREETQYFGPGTRLLVL.

This clonotype has a handful of counts. V gene TRBV6-5 combines with J gene TRBJ2-6, with TRBD1 as a possible D gene (5 bases). This CDR3 comprises 17 residues. The germline V and J ends were trimmed by 2 bases and 2 bases, with 13 bases remaining between them. Germline CDR1 MNHEY, CDR2 SVGAGI. Here the CDR3 DNA reads TGTGCCAGCAGTTACAGGGGCCCGTTTACTGGGGCCAACGTCCTGACTTTC. Protein sequence: CASSYRGPFTGANVLTF.

This clonotype was recorded many times. The rearrangement joins TRBV2 to TRBJ1-2; D gene ambiguous. The length of the CDR3 is 14 residues. Germline-derived CDR1 and CDR2 are SNHLY and FYNNEI. Trimming left V 6 bases short and J 4 bases short, with 15 bases between. CDR3 in DNA: TGTGCCAGCAGCTTATCGGGAGTTCCCTATGGCTACACCTTC. Its protein product is CASSLSGVPYGYTF.

This clonotype was observed at least ten times. The chain joins TRBV20-1 to TRBJ2-1, with 9 bases identical to TRBD1. The CDR3 is 15 residues long. The germline V gene encodes CDR1 DFQATT and CDR2 SNEGSKA (reference sequence). The V segment lost 6 bases and the J segment 2 bases; nucleotides outside the gene matches: 8. CDR3 nucleotide sequence: TGCAGTGCCCCCTTCGGGACAGGGCCCTACAATGAGCAGTTCTTC. Residues: CSAPFGTGPYNEQFF.

The chain joins TRBV28 to TRBJ1-6; D remains unclear. V shed 6 bases and J shed 9 bases, with 18 bases lying between them. The CDR3 extends over 15 amino acids. Per germline, CDR1 MDHEN and CDR2 SYDVKM. This CDR3 reads CASSLADGFSSPLHF. DNA for the CDR3: TGTGCCAGCAGCCTGGCGGACGGGTTTAGTTCACCCCTCCACTTT.